The rows below give T cell receptor beta chains drawn from one sample of a study of beta chain features in type 1 diabetes. Measured with immunoSEQ multiplex PCR; TCRdb has only the in-frame clones, and not every one. The table includes a few hundred thousand clones, approximately 11% detected once. Sequencing was performed on naive CD4+ T cells from blood. These TCRs come from a young woman in good health. Each CDR3 is given with its conserved first and last residue. A D gene is named only where the DNA matches it firmly. Expanded clones are given a class, and other clones once, few, many or no size at all.

v_call	d_call	j_call	clone_size	cdr3_nt	cdr3_aa
TRBV7-2	TRBD2	TRBJ2-5	few	TGTGCCAGCAGCTCAGAGCGGGATGCCCAGTACTTC	CASSSERDAQYF
TRBV6-5	NA	TRBJ2-7	NA	TGTGCCAGTATGAGGAACTACGAGCAGTACTTC	CASMRNYEQYF
TRBV9	NA	TRBJ2-5	few	TGTGCCAGCAGCGCCAGAGGGAGGATGGCACCAATAGAGACCCAGTACTTC	CASSARGRMAPIETQYF
TRBV7-9	TRBD1	TRBJ2-7	NA	TGTGCCAGCAGCTCCCCGGGACAGGGCGACTACGAGCAGTACTTC	CASSSPGQGDYEQYF
TRBV7-8	NA	TRBJ1-5	few	TGTGCCAGCAGCTTAGCGCCAGGGTTCAGCAATCAGCCCCAGCATTTT	CASSLAPGFSNQPQHF
TRBV7-2	NA	TRBJ2-7	NA	TGTGCCAGCAGCTTGGACCGACTATACGAGCAGTACTTC	CASSLDRLYEQYF
TRBV11-3	NA	TRBJ2-1	NA	TGTGCCAGCAGCTTATCCGGCAATGAGCAGTTCTTC	CASSLSGNEQFF
TRBV11-2	NA	TRBJ2-3	NA	TGTGCCAGCAGCCGGGGAAGCGGAGGAGGCACAGATACGCAGTATTTT	CASSRGSGGGTDTQYF
TRBV29-1	NA	TRBJ1-4	NA	TGCAGCGTTAAGGTCGGGGAAAAACTGTTTTTT	CSVKVGEKLFF
TRBV10-3	TRBD2	TRBJ2-7	NA	TGTGCCATCAACCCCGGGACTAGCGGCTACTACGAGCAGTACTTC	CAINPGTSGYYEQYF
TRBV10-3	TRBD2	TRBJ2-7	few	TGTGCCATCAGTGAGCCGGGCGGGAGGACGCACGAGCAGTACTTC	CAISEPGGRTHEQYF
TRBV5-1	TRBD1	TRBJ2-5	NA	TGCGCCAGCAGCCTAGGGACAGGGGGCGTTGAGACCCAGTACTTC	CASSLGTGGVETQYF
TRBV19	NA	TRBJ2-1	NA	TGTGCCAGTAGAAGTTCCAGTTTAAATGAGCAGTTCTTC	CASRSSSLNEQFF
TRBV5-1	TRBD1	TRBJ2-3	NA	TGCGCCAGCAGCTTGAATGGCAGGGGGCCAGATACGCAGTATTTT	CASSLNGRGPDTQYF
TRBV29-1	TRBD2	TRBJ2-7	few	TGCAGCGCCGGGGGGGCGACTAGCGGGACTTACGAGCAGTACTTC	CSAGGATSGTYEQYF
TRBV25-1	TRBD1	TRBJ1-1	few	TGTGCCAGCAGTAAACAGGGGGCTGGGTACACTGAAGCTTTCTTT	CASSKQGAGYTEAFF
TRBV7-9	TRBD1	TRBJ1-5	NA	TGTGCCAGCAGCTTAACAGGGGGCAATCAGCCCCAGCATTTT	CASSLTGGNQPQHF
TRBV28	TRBD2	TRBJ2-3	NA	TGTGCCAGCAGAGTTACTAGCGGGAGTCCAACAGATACGCAGTATTTT	CASRVTSGSPTDTQYF
TRBV5-1	NA	TRBJ2-7	NA	TGCGCCAGCAGCTTGGGCAGCGGCTTCTCCTACGAGCAGTACTTC	CASSLGSGFSYEQYF
TRBV18	NA	TRBJ2-7	few	TGTGCCAGCTCACGGTTTTCGGGAGAGGAGAACGAGCAGTACTTC	CASSRFSGEENEQYF
TRBV19	NA	TRBJ2-5	few	TGTGCCAGTAGTATGGACTCGGGACATCAAGAGACCCAGTACTTC	CASSMDSGHQETQYF
TRBV19	NA	TRBJ2-6	few	TGTGCCAGTAGAGATCAGGGCTCTGGGGCCAACGTCCTGACTTTC	CASRDQGSGANVLTF
TRBV30	NA	TRBJ2-4	NA	TGTGCCTGGACGGTGCCGGAGGACATTCAGTACTTC	CAWTVPEDIQYF
TRBV19	NA	TRBJ2-7	NA	TGTGCCGGGTTGGTAGCGACCAACCGCTACGAGCAGTACTTC	CAGLVATNRYEQYF
TRBV2	TRBD2	TRBJ2-3	NA	TGTGCCAGCAGGGTAGGACTAGCGTCGGTCACAGATACGCAGTATTTT	CASRVGLASVTDTQYF
TRBV7-2	NA	TRBJ1-5	few	TGTGCCAGCAGCCCTGGAGTACGACAGGATCAGCCCCAGCATTTT	CASSPGVRQDQPQHF
TRBV10-3	NA	TRBJ2-7	few	TGTGCCATCAGTGAGTCGACTCGCCAGACCTACGAGCAGTACTTC	CAISESTRQTYEQYF
TRBV7-8	TRBD2	TRBJ2-1	few	TGTGCCAGCAGCTTAGTACTAGCGGGGCTTTCCTACAATGAGCAGTTCTTC	CASSLVLAGLSYNEQFF
TRBV27	TRBD2	TRBJ2-7	NA	TGTGCCAGCAGTGCTCTAGCGGGAGGACCTCTCGAGCAGTACTTC	CASSALAGGPLEQYF
TRBV2	TRBD2	TRBJ2-1	NA	TGTGCCAGCAAGACTAGCGGGGGGAACCCGCAGTTCTTC	CASKTSGGNPQFF
TRBV9	NA	TRBJ2-5	few	TGTGCCAGCAGCGTAGATTTCAGACAAGAGACCCAGTACTTC	CASSVDFRQETQYF
TRBV4-1	NA	TRBJ1-2	NA	TGCGCCAGCAGCCAAGCTCCAGATTACTATGGCTACACCTTC	CASSQAPDYYGYTF
TRBV18	TRBD2	TRBJ2-1	NA	TGTGCCAGCTCACCAGGGCTAGCGGGACCTAAAAGGAAGCAGGGTGAGCAGTTCTTC	CASSPGLAGPKRKQGEQFF
TRBV11-3	TRBD1	TRBJ2-6	NA	TGTGCCAGCAGCCCCCGGACAGGGGGCGCGAGAGGGGCCAACGTCCTGACTTTC	CASSPRTGGARGANVLTF
TRBV6-4	TRBD2	TRBJ2-1	few	TGTGCCAGCAGTGACTCGGGCGGGAGGTACAATGAGCAGTTCTTC	CASSDSGGRYNEQFF
TRBV6-6	NA	TRBJ2-5	NA	TGTGCCAGCGGAGGAGGGCCCCAAGAGACCCAGTACTTC	CASGGGPQETQYF
TRBV6-1	NA	TRBJ1-2	few	TGTGCCAGCAGTGTCCAGATCGACTATGGCTACACCTTC	CASSVQIDYGYTF
TRBV2	NA	TRBJ1-5	few	TGTGCCAGCAGTCCGTCGGGGAGTCAGCCCCAGCATTTT	CASSPSGSQPQHF
TRBV5-1	NA	TRBJ2-7	NA	TGCGCCAGCAGCCTCGAAGGGGACAACTCCTACGAGCAGTACTTC	CASSLEGDNSYEQYF
TRBV7-2	NA	TRBJ2-7	NA	TGTGCCAGCAGCTTAGGAGACAGGAAATCCTACGAGCAGTACTTC	CASSLGDRKSYEQYF
TRBV9	TRBD1	TRBJ2-7	NA	TGTGCCAGCAGCTTGGGGACAGATTCCTACGAGCAGTACTTC	CASSLGTDSYEQYF
TRBV18	NA	TRBJ2-1	few	TGTGCCAGCTCACCGGAGGCGGATGAGCAGTTCTTC	CASSPEADEQFF
TRBV7-9	NA	TRBJ2-5	NA	TGTGCCAGCAGCTTCGTGTTGGCAGGGGAGTCGAAGGAGACCCAGTACTTC	CASSFVLAGESKETQYF